These T cell receptor beta chains were read from a single sample in a study of cytomegalovirus exposure and HLA in healthy donors. Libraries were prepared by immunoSEQ multiplex PCR; TCRdb keeps only in-frame clonotypes and omits some of them. The sample comprises 35,000 to 40,000 clones, roughly 74% of which are singletons, and about 5.7% rests with the top ten. Sequencing input: PBMCs. These receptors were obtained from a man younger than 45 in good health and CMV-seronegative. CDR3s leave out the opening cysteine and the closing phenylalanine or tryptophan. The order of the fields is J gene, V gene, D gene, CDR3 protein. D genes are given only for firm matches.

>TRBJ2-7|TRBV19|TRBD2
ASSIGTSGTSYEQY
>TRBJ2-5|TRBV13|-
ASSLHLGASEGTQY
>TRBJ1-4|TRBV18|TRBD1
ASSRTGVVNEKLF
>TRBJ2-2|TRBV30|TRBD2
ACRGLDLTGELF
>TRBJ2-7|TRBV5-1|TRBD2
ASSLKGLAGEGATYEQY
>TRBJ2-7|TRBV5-4|TRBD1
ASSSSQTGWEQY
>TRBJ1-5|TRBV2|TRBD1
ASMEGGVNQPQH
>TRBJ2-7|TRBV19|TRBD1
ASRAWDRDKQY
>TRBJ2-7|TRBV5-1|-
ASSSPGNSYEQY
>TRBJ2-7|TRBV7-9|-
ASSSRLGRGYSYEQY
>TRBJ2-3|TRBV9|-
ASSVATSSDTQY
>TRBJ2-7|TRBV11-2|TRBD1
ASSLEQGAGVSYEQY
>TRBJ2-3|TRBV5-1|-
ASSLSLVEDTQY
>TRBJ1-4|TRBV10-3|TRBD1
AIRKQGGNEKLF
>TRBJ1-1|TRBV10-3|TRBD1
AISERGQGGTEAF
>TRBJ2-7|TRBV27|TRBD1
ASSSGQGISYEQY
>TRBJ2-7|TRBV10-3|TRBD1
AIKGGAGTGGSYEQY
>TRBJ2-3|TRBV10-3|-
AISGPGQTSTDTQY
>TRBJ1-2|TRBV5-6|TRBD1
ASSQDRGVSGNGYT